A single sample gave rise to the 23 T cell receptor beta chains below, sequenced in a study of breast tumors, draining lymph nodes, adjacent tissues. TCRdb processed the multiplex PCR reads anew with MiXCR; each CDR3 protein has one entry. The table lists 150,000 to 200,000 distinct CDR3 sequences, 33% of them singletons, with about 3.8% in the top ten. Breast cancer patients provided tissue from their axillary draining lymph nodes. Sequenced material: axillary lymph node tissue. The origin of the receptors is a female donor with breast cancer. Some clones in this sample may be carry-over from other donors' samples.

In its sample, this clonotype was seen many times. This could be a read error, since a much larger clone is one nucleotide away. This CDR3 reads CSAQIAGRQSEQYF. The CDR3 DNA reads TGCAGTGCTCAAATAGCGGGCCGACAATCCGAGCAGTACTTC. The V and J genes are TRBV20-1 and TRBJ2-7; 7 bases align to TRBD2. V lost 5 bases, J lost 6 bases, and 13 bases stayed unmatched. The CDR3 loop spans 14 amino acids. The germline V gene has CDR1 DFQATT and CDR2 SNEGSKA (reference sequence).

This clonotype was detected many times. This sequence joins TRBV5-5 and TRBJ2-5; D may be TRBD1 (6 bases). The CDR3 contains 14 residues. V was pared by 0 bases and J by 4 bases, with 10 bases between. The germline gives CDR1 SGHKS, CDR2 YYEKEE (reference sequence). The CDR3 bases are TGTGCCAGCAGCTTGGACAGGGCTGGAGAGACCCAGTACTTC. Translation: CASSLDRAGETQYF.

This clonotype was counted many times. The chain employs TRBV7-6 and TRBJ2-2; D gene uncertain. This CDR3 region has 15 residues. CDR1 and CDR2 (germline): SGHVS, FNYEAQ. V was shortened by 5 bases and J by 1 base, with 11 bases between the two germline ends. The CDR3 protein is CASSPVRKNTGELFF. The CDR3 DNA is TGTGCCAGCAGCCCGGTGAGGAAGAACACCGGGGAGCTGTTTTTT.

The genes are TRBV20-1 and TRBJ2-3; 15 nucleotides match TRBD2. CDR3 length equals 19 residues. Germline-derived CDR1 and CDR2 are DFQATT and SNEGSKA (reference sequence). The V gene end was trimmed by 4 bases and the J gene end by 1 base; junction bases not matched to a gene: 12. The chain's CDR3 is CSATGLAGGPAYGTDTQYF. The CDR3 bases are TGCAGTGCTACCGGACTAGCGGGAGGGCCCGCCTACGGCACAGATACGCAGTATTTT.

In its sample, this clonotype was seen many times. J is TRBJ2-7 and V is TRBV19, with 10 bases that match TRBD2. The CDR3 consists of 16 residues. Germline V gives CDR1 LNHDA, CDR2 SQIVND (reference sequence). V lost 5 bases, J lost 2 bases, and 9 bases stayed unmatched. Here the CDR3 DNA reads TGTGCCAGTAGTGTCTCAGGACTAGCGGCGACCTACGAGCAGTACTTC. Its translation: CASSVSGLAATYEQYF.

This clonotype was counted at least ten times. The chain carries TRBV3-1 and TRBJ2-7, with 10 nucleotides matching TRBD1. The V gene end was trimmed by 4 bases and the J gene end by 4 bases; junction bases not matched to a gene: 4. Germline loops: CDR1 LGHDT, CDR2 YNNKEL (reference sequence). The CDR3 is 14 residues long. The CDR3 nucleotides are TGTGCCAGCAGCCGTTCGGGACAGGGGTACGAGCAGTACTTC. Translation: CASSRSGQGYEQYF.

The rearrangement uses TRBV20-1 and TRBJ1-1; D is uncertain. V lost 6 bases to trimming and J lost 7 bases, with 15 bases between them. The CDR3 extends over 12 amino acids. Germline CDR1 and CDR2: DFQATT and SNEGSKA (reference sequence). CDR3 amino acids: CSAMDSSGEAFF. As DNA, the CDR3 is TGCAGTGCGATGGATAGCAGTGGTGAAGCTTTCTTT.

The chain links TRBV4-1 to TRBJ2-3; 8 nucleotides agree with TRBD2. Losses at the gene ends were 4 bases for V and 11 bases for J; bases not matched to a gene: 17. The CDR3 runs 16 residues. The germline gives CDR1 MGHRA, CDR2 YSYEKL. CDR3 amino acids: CASSRVRGVGYNEQYF. In DNA form, the CDR3 reads TGCGCCAGCAGCCGGGTGCGGGGGGTAGGGTACAATGAGCAGTATTTT.

Turning to this clonotype: One junction end does not reproduce the germline sequence, and a read error may be involved. The rearrangement links TRBV28 to TRBJ1-3; perhaps TRBD1 as D (6 bases). This CDR3 has 15 amino acids. The germline V gene encodes CDR1 MDHEN and CDR2 SYDVKM. CDR3 nucleotides: TGTGCCAGCAGTTCACAGGGAGGATATGGAACCACCATATATTTT. Translation gives CASSSQGGYGTTIYF.

This clonotype was seen many times. This chain joins TRBV5-1 and TRBJ2-7; D possibly corresponds to TRBD2 (6 bases). Trimming pared 4 bases from V and 0 bases from J, leaving 17 bases between. From germline, CDR1 is SGHRS and CDR2 YFSETQ. CDR3 length equals 16 residues. CDR3 sequence (DNA): TGCGCCAGCAGCCCTTTTGTGGCGGGAAGCTCCTACGAGCAGTACTTC. Protein: CASSPFVAGSSYEQYF.

CDR3 sequence reads: CSARDLGEKLFF. DNA of the CDR3: TGCAGTGCTAGAGATCTGGGAGAAAAACTGTTTTTT. The genes are TRBV20-1 and TRBJ1-4, with D hard to call. Looked up from germline, CDR1 is DFQATT and CDR2 is SNEGSKA (reference sequence). The CDR3 length is 12 residues. V was trimmed by 0 bases and J by 8 bases, leaving 7 bases between them.

This chain joins TRBV4-3 and TRBJ1-4, with D uncertain. This CDR3 is built from 16 residues. Trimming removed 1 base from V and 17 bases from J, with 26 bases in between. In germline, CDR1 is LGHNA, CDR2 YSLEER. For the CDR3, the DNA is TGCGCCAGCAGCCAAGGACGGTTTGTAACTGATGAAAGACTATTTTTT. This gives the protein CASSQGRFVTDERLFF.

This clonotype was counted once. The DNA is omitted, as the CDR3 cannot be located on it reliably, and the CDR3 follows TCRdb's listing. The CDR3 spells CAISDSGFYLCAWSVYQVNEQFF. The genes are TRBV10-3 and TRBJ2-1; TRBD1 reflects the table's D call only, with no check against the DNA. Germline-derived CDR1 and CDR2 are ENHRY and SYGVKD. The CDR3 has 23 amino acids, counting both end residues.

This clonotype was detected many times. This rearrangement joins TRBV7-2 to TRBJ2-2; 7 bases align to TRBD1. The CDR3 is made up of 15 amino acids. Germline-derived CDR1 and CDR2 are SGHTA and FQGNSA. V trimming: 1 base; J trimming: 4 bases; junction bases outside the gene matches: 3. Written as DNA, the CDR3 is TGTGCCAGCAGCTTAGGACAGGGAACCACCGGGGAGCTGTTTTTT. Translation: CASSLGQGTTGELFF.

This clonotype was observed many times. J is TRBJ1-2 and V is TRBV10-3; TRBD1 matches at 9 bases. The CDR3 runs to 16 residues. V trimming: 6 bases; J trimming: 4 bases; junction bases outside the gene matches: 12. CDR1 is ENHRY and CDR2 is SYGVKD in the germline V gene. Written as DNA, the CDR3 is TGTGCCATCAGGTCCGGGACAGGGAGGGGGGTCTATGGCTACACCTTC. Its protein is CAIRSGTGRGVYGYTF.

This clonotype showed up many times. The V call is TRBV5-6, the J call TRBJ2-3, with D perhaps matching TRBD2 (6 bases). Germline-derived CDR1 and CDR2 are SGHDT and YYEEEE. The germline V and J ends were trimmed by 3 bases and 2 bases, with 10 bases remaining between them. This CDR3 comprises 14 residues. CDR3 region: CASSSGEFTDTQYF. CDR3 bases: TGTGCCAGCAGCTCGGGGGAGTTCACAGATACGCAGTATTTT.

This clonotype has at least ten counts. The chain joins TRBV3-1 to TRBJ2-3, with TRBD1 matching 7 bases. CDR3 length: 14 amino acids. Germline-derived CDR1 and CDR2 are LGHDT and YNNKEL (reference sequence). V was clipped by 4 bases and J by 1 base; unmatched bases: 2. CDR3 sequence (DNA): TGTGCCAGCAGCCGCGACAGGGGCACAGATACGCAGTATTTT. Translation gives CASSRDRGTDTQYF.

With respect to this clonotype: This could be a read error, since a much larger clone is one nucleotide away. This sequence joins TRBV12-3 or TRBV12-4 and TRBJ1-2; 9 nucleotides line up with TRBD1. The CDR3 extends over 13 amino acids. V lost 3 bases to trimming and J lost 11 bases; unmatched junction nucleotides: 7. CDR3 DNA: TGTGCCAGCAGTTTCGCGAGGGACAGGGCATACACCTTC. It translates to CASSFARDRAYTF.

This clonotype was recorded only once. With a much larger clone just one base away, this may be a read error. The genes are TRBV28 and TRBJ2-7; no clear D. CDR1 and CDR2 from the germline V gene are MDHEN and SYDVKM. The CDR3 length is 12 residues. DNA of the CDR3: TGTGCCTCTTGGACCGTCGCCTACGAGCAGAACTTC. Translation: CASWTVAYEQNF.

The chain joins TRBV6-5 to TRBJ2-2, with D hard to call. The germline V and J ends were trimmed by 7 bases and 6 bases, with 9 bases remaining between them. This CDR3 region has 12 residues. Germline V gene lookup returns CDR1 MNHEY and CDR2 SVGAGI. CDR3 DNA: TGTGCCAGCAAACGCTCGGCCGGGGAGCTGTTTTTT. It specifies CASKRSAGELFF.

Ten or more counts support this clonotype. The V call is TRBV28, the J call TRBJ2-3; 8 bases agree with TRBD2. The junction had 8 bases not matched to a gene; V was cut back by 1 base and J by 2 bases. The CDR3 consists of 17 residues. Germline CDR1 and CDR2: MDHEN and SYDVKM. The CDR3 sequence is CASSLSAGRENTDTQYF. DNA for the CDR3: TGTGCCAGCAGTTTATCAGCCGGGAGGGAGAACACAGATACGCAGTATTTT.

J is TRBJ1-6 and V is TRBV7-9; D ambiguous. CDR1 and CDR2 (germline): SEHNR, FQNEAQ (reference sequence). The CDR3 is 13 residues long. V was trimmed by 6 bases and J by 5 bases, leaving 8 bases between them. The CDR3 DNA is TGTGCCAGCAGGACCGAAAATAATTCACCCCTCCACTTT. This codes for CASRTENNSPLHF. The full variable domain, with the rest looked up from reference TRBV7-9 and TRBJ1-6, is DTGVSQNPRHKITKRGQNVTFRCDPISEHNRLYWYRQTLGQGPEFLTYFQNEAQLEKSRLLSDRFSAERPKGSFSTLEIQRTEQGDSAMYLCASRTENNSPLHFGNGTRLTVT.

This clonotype was seen at least ten times. A read error is possible here, since a much larger clone lies one base away. This sequence joins TRBV7-2 and TRBJ1-2, with D perhaps TRBD1 (5 bases). CDR1 and CDR2 (germline): SGHTA, FQGNSA. CDR3 length: 15 amino acids. The CDR3 loop reads CASRRPRGHSYGYPF. The CDR3 nucleotides are TGTGCCAGCAGAAGACCTAGGGGTCATTCCTATGGCTACCCCTTC.